This T cell receptor (beta chain) was documented in a study of cytomegalovirus exposure and HLA in healthy donors. This CDR3 is 18 amino acids long. CDR1 is SGDLS, CDR2 YYNGEE, per germline. V trimming: 0 bases; J trimming: 3 bases; junction bases outside the gene matches: 11. Researchers ran the PCR with 60 Vbeta and 13 Jbeta primers. Sequencing used immunoSEQ multiplex PCR; TCRdb keeps in-frame clones, though not all of them. The sample shows approximately 40,000 clones, and roughly 5.8% sits with its ten largest clones. The V gene is TRBV9, the J gene TRBJ2-5; TRBD2 matches at 10 bases. The sequenced material came from PBMCs. The receptor's source is a human donor in good health. The CDR3 region has the DNA TGTGCCAGCAGCGTAGGGGCTCTGGCTAGCGGGGGAAAAGAGACCCAGTACTTC. Translated, it gives CASSVGALASGGKETQYF.